This TCR beta chain was captured in a study of T cell responses to AZD1222 COVID-19 vaccine. Clones were sequenced by immunoSEQ multiplex PCR, and TCRdb holds only the in-frame ones, with some missing. The top ten hold about 6.1% of the sample, which has approximately 180,000 clones, 75% to 90% seen once. The germline gives CDR1 ENHRY, CDR2 SYGVKD. This CDR3 has 14 amino acids. Trimming took 10 bases from V and 2 from J; bases not matched to a gene: 6. This clonotype originated in an adult in good health. The specimen comprised peripheral blood, sampled on day 0 of AZD1222 vaccination. The chain is built from TRBV10-3 and TRBJ2-3, with 10 bases fitting TRBD2. The chain's CDR3 is CATKLAGHTDTQYF. CDR3 sequence (DNA): TGTGCCACCAAACTAGCGGGACACACAGATACGCAGTATTTT.